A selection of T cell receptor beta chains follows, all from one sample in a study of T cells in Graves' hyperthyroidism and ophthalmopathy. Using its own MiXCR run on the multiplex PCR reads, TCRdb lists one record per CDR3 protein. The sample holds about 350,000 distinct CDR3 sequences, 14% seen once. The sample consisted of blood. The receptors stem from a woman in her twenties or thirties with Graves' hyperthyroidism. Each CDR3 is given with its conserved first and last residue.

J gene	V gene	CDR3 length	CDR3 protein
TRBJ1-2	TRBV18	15	CASSPGIRDNYGYTF
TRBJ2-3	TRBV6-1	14	CASSELAGADTQYF
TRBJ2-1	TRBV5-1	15	CASSLREENYNEQFF
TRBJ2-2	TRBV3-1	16	CASSLSGTGGAGELFF
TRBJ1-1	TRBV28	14	CASSFSDRNTEAFF
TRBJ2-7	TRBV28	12	CARKALPYEQYF
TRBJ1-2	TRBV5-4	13	CASSLWSGYGYTF
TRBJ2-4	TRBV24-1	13	CATSDSLTGLQYF
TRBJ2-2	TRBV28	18	CASSLTSGIALNTGELFF
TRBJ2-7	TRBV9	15	CASSVAAGDMYEQYF
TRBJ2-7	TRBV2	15	CASSGDAAGENEQYF
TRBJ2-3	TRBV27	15	CATQSERLRTDTQYF
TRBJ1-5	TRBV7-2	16	CASSLAAGGLNQPQHF
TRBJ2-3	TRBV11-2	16	CASSLRPGQLPDTQYF
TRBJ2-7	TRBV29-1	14	CSVPPKYRRYEQYF
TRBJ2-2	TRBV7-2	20	CASSSHFRGQGVRSTGELFF
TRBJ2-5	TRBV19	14	CASSTPGTVEAQYF
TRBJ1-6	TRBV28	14	CAILPGQGNSPLHF
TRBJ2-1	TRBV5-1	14	CASSTQTGGNEQFF
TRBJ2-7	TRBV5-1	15	CASSFQGSSLYEQYF
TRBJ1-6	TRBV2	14	CASSGGGVESPLHF
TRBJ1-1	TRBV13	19	CASREFFRPRGRGGAEAFF
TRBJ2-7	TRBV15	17	CATSDMAGENPSYEQYF
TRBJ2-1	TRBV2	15	CASSSRDRAYNEQFF
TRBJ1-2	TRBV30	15	CACTPLGTANYGYTF
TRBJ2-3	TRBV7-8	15	CASSLASTSTDTQYF
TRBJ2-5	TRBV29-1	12	CSAGTSSETQYF
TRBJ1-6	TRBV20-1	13	CSASPRRPSPLHF
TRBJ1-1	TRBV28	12	CASSLYRTEAFF
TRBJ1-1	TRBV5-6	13	CASSLVAATEAFF
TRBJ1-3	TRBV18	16	CASSPPTGGLGNTIYF
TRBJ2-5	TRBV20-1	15	CSASPDRGFRETQYF
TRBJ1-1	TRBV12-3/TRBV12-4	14	CASSLSWVNTEAFF
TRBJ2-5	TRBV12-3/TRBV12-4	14	CASSSGQGRETQYF
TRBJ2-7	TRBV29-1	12	CSVETGSYEQYF
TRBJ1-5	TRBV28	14	CASSLFRGDSPQHF
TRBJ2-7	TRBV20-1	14	CSASLAGASLKQYF
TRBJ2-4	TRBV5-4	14	CASSQDRVKNIQYF
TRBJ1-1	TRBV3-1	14	CASSRTSGDTEAFF
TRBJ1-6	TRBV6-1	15	CASTVFGTENSPLHF
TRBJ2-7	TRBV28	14	CASSLRGRPYEQYF
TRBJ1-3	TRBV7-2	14	CASSLDRGRNTIYF
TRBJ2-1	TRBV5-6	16	CASSFVSGRALPEQFF
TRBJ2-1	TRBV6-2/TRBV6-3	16	CASSTLSGSQRNEQFF
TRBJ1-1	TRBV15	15	CATSDLRDRGPEAFF
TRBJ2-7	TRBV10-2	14	CASSDSGGNREQYF
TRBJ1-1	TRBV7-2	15	CASSSRAGMNTEAFF
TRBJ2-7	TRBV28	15	CASSSSGTGGGEQYF
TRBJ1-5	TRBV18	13	CASSPHKDQPQHF
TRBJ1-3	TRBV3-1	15	CASSLTITAGNTIYF
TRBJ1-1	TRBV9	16	CASSVGSRGGGTEAFF
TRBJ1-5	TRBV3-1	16	CASSPQGQGSNQPQHF
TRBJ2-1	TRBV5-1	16	CASSLASGVAAGRQFF
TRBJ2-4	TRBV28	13	CASSAVGVNIQYF
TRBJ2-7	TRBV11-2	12	CASSLEVEEQYF